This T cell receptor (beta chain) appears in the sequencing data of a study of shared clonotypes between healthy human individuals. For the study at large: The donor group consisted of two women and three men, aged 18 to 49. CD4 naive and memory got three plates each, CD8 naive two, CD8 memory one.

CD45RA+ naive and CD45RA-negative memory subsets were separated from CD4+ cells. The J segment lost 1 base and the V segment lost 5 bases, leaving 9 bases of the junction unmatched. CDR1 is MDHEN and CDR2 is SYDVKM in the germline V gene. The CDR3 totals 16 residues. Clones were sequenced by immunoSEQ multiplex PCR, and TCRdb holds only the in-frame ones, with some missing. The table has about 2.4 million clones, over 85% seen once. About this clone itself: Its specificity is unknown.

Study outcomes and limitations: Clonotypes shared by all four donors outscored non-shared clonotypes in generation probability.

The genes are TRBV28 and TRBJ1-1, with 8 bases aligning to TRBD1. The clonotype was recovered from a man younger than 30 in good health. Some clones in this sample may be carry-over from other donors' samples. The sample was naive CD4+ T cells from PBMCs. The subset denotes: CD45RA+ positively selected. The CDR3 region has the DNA TGTGCCAGCAGTCCTCGACAGGGGTCCTCGAACACTGAAGCTTTCTTT. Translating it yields CASSPRQGSSNTEAFF.